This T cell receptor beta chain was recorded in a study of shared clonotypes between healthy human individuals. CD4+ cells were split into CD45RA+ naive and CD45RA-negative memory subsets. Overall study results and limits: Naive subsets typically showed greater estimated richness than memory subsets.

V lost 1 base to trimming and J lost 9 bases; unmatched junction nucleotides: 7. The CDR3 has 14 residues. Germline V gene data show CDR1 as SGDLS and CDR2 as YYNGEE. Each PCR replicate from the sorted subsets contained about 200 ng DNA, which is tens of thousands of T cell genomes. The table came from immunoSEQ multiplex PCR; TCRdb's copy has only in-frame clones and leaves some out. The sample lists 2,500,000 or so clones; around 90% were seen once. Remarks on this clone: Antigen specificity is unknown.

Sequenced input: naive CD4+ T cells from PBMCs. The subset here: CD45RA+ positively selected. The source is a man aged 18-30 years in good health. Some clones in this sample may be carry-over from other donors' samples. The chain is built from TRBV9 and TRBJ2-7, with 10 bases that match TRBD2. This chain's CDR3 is CASSVLAGVGLQYF. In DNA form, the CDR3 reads TGTGCCAGCAGCGTACTAGCGGGAGTTGGATTGCAGTACTTC. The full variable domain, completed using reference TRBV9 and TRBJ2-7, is DSGVTQTPKHLITATGQRVTLRCSPRSGDLSVYWYQQSLDQGLQFLIQYYNGEERAKGNILERFSAQQFPDLHSELNLSSLELGDSALYFCASSVLAGVGLQYFGPGTRLTVT.